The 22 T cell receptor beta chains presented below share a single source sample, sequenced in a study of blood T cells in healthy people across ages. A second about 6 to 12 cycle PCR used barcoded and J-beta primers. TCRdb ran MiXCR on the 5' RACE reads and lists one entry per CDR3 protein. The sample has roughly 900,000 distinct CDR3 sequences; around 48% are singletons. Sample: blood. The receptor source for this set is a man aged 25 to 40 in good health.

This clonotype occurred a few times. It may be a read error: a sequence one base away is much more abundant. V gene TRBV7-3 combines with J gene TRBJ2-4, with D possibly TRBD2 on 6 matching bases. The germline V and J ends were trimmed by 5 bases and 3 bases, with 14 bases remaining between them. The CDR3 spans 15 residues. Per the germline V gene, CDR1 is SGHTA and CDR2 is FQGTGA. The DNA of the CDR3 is TGTGCCAGCAGCCCCGGGGGAAGGGACAAAAACATTCAGTACTTC. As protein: CASSPGGRDKNIQYF. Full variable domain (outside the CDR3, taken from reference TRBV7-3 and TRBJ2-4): GAGVSQTPSNKVTEKGKYVELRCDPISGHTALYWYRQSLGQGPEFLIYFQGTGAADDSGLPNDRFFAVRPEGSVSTLKIQRTERGDSAVYLCASSPGGRDKNIQYFGAGTRLSVL.

CDR3 DNA sequence: TGTGCCAGCAGCCAATCAGGGGGCACTAGTAACACTGAAGCTTTCTTT. The encoded protein is CASSQSGGTSNTEAFF. The chain has TRBV13 and TRBJ1-1; TRBD1 aligns across 8 bases. V lost 5 bases to trimming and J lost 2 bases; unmatched junction nucleotides: 10. The CDR3 covers 16 residues. Per the germline V gene, CDR1 is PRHDT and CDR2 is FYEKMQ (reference sequence).

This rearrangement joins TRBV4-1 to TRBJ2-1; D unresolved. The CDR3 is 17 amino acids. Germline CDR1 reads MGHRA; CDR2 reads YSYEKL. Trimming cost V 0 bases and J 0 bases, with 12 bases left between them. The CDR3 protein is CASSQETQENSYNEQFF. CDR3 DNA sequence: TGCGCCAGCAGCCAAGAAACGCAGGAGAACTCCTACAATGAGCAGTTCTTC.

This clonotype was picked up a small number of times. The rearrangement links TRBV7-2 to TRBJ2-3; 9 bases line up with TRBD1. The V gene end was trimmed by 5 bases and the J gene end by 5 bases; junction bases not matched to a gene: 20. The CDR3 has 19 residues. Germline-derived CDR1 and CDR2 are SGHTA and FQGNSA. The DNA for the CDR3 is TGTGCCAGCAGCCAGACAGGGGGGCATGGACGTGGGGTGGGAGATACGCAGTATTTT. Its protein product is CASSQTGGHGRGVGDTQYF.

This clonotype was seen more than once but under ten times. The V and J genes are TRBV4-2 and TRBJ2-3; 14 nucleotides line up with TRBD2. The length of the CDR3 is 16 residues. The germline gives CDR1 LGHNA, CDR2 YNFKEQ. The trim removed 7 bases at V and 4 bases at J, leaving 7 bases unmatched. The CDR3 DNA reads TGTGCCAGCATGTTGGGGACTAGCGGGGGATCAGATACGCAGTATTTT. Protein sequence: CASMLGTSGGSDTQYF.

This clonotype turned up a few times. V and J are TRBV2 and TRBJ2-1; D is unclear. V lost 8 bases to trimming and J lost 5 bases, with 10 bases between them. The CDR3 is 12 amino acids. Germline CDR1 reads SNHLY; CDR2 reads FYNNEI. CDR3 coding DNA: TGTGCCAGCTCACACCCCAACAATGAGCAGTTCTTC. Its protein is CASSHPNNEQFF.

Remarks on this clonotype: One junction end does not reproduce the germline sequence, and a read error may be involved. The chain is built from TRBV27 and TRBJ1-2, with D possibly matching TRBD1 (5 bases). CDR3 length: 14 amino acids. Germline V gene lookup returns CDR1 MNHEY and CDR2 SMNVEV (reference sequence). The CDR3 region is CASSPGGALYGHTF. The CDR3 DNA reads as TGTGCCAGCAGCCCCGGGGGAGCGCTCTATGGCCACACCTTC.

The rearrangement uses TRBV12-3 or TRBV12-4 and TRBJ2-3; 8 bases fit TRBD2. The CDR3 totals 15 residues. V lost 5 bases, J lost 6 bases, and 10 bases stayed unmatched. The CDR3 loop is CASSTRRAGADTQYF. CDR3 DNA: TGTGCCAGCAGTACAAGAAGAGCGGGGGCGGATACGCAGTATTTT.

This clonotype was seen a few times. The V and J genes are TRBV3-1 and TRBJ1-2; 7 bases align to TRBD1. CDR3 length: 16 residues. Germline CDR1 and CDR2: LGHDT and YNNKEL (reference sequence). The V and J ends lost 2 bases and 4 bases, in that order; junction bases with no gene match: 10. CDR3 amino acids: CASSQNSLGTAYGYTF. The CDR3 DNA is TGTGCCAGCAGCCAAAACAGCTTAGGGACAGCCTATGGCTACACCTTC. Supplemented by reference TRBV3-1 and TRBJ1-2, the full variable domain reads DTAVSQTPKYLVTQMGNDKSIKCEQNLGHDTMYWYKQDSKKFLKIMFSYNNKELIINETVPNRFSPKSPDKAHLNLHINSLELGDSAVYFCASSQNSLGTAYGYTFGSGTRLTVV.

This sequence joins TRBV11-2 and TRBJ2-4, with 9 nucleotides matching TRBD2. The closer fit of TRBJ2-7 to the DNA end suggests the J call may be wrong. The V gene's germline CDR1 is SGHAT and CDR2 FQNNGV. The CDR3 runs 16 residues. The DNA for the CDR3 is TGTGCCAGCAGCTTAGTCTATAGCGGGGGACCCTACGAGCAGTACTTC. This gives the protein CASSLVYSGGPYEQYF.

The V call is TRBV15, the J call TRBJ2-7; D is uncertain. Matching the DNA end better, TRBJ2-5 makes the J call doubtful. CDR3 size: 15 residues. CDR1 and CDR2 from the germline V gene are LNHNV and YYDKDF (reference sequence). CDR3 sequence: CATSRDWSNPETQYF. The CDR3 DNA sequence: TGTGCCACCAGCAGAGACTGGAGTAATCCAGAGACCCAGTACTTC.

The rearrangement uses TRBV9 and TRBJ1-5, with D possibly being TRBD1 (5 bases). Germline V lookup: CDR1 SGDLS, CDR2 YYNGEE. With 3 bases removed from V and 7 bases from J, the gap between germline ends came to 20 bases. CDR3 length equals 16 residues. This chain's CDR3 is CASSETPGGTGQPQHF. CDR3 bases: TGTGCCAGCAGCGAGACCCCCGGGGGGACGGGCCAGCCCCAGCATTTT.

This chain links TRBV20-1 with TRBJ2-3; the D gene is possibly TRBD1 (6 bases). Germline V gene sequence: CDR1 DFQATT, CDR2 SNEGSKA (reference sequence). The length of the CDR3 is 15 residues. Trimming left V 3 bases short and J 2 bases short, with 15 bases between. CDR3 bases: TGCAGTGCTAGCCCTAGCCAGGGGAACACAGATACGCAGTATTTT. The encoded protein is CSASPSQGNTDTQYF.

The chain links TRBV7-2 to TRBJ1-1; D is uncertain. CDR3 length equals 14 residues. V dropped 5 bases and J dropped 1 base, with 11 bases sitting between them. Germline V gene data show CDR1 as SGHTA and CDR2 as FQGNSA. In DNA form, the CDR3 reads TGTGCCAGCAGCCTCTGGGGTGCGAACACTGAAGCTTTCTTT. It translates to CASSLWGANTEAFF.

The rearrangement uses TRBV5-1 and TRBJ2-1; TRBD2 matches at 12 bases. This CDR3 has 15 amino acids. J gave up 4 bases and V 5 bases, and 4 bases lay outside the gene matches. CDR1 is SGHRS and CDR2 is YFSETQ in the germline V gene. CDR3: CASRLAGGQYNEQFF. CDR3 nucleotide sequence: TGCGCCAGCAGACTAGCGGGGGGCCAGTACAATGAGCAGTTCTTC.

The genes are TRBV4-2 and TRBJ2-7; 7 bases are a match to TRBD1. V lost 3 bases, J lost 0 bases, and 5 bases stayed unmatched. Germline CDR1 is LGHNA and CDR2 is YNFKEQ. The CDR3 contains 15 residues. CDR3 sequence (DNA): TGTGCCAGCAGCCATTCGTCAGGGGGCTCCTACGAGCAGTACTTC. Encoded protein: CASSHSSGGSYEQYF.

In DNA form, the CDR3 reads TGTGCCAGCAGGGGGGACAGGGACGAGCAGTACTTC. This gives the protein CASRGDRDEQYF. The chain carries TRBV12-3 or TRBV12-4 and TRBJ2-5; 9 nucleotides agree with TRBD1. The J call is in doubt because the DNA end fits TRBJ2-7 better. The CDR3 extends over 12 amino acids.

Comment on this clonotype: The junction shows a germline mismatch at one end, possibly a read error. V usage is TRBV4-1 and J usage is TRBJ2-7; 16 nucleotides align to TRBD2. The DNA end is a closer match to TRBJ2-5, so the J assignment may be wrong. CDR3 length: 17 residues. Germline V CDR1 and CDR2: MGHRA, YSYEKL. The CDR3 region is CAGRKGTSGGAVETQYF. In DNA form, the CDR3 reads TGCGCCGGCAGAAAGGGGACTAGCGGGGGGGCAGTGGAGACCCAGTACTTC.

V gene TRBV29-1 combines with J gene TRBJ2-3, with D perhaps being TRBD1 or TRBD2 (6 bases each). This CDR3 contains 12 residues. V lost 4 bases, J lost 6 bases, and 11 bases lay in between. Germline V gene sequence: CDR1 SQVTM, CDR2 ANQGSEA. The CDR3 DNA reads TGCAGCGTTGCCTTGGGGGGCGATACGCAGTATTTT. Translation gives CSVALGGDTQYF.

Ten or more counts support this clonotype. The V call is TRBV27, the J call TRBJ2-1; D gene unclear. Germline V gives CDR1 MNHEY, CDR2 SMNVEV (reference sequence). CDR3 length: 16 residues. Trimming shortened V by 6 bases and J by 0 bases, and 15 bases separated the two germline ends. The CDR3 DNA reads TGTGCCAGCAGCCCTCTCGGGTTCAGCTCCTACAATGAGCAGTTCTTC. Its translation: CASSPLGFSSYNEQFF.

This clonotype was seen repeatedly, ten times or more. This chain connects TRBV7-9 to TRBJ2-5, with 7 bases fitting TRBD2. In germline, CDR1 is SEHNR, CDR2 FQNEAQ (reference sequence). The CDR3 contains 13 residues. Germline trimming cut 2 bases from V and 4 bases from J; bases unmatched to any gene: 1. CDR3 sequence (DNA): TGTGCCAGCAGCTTACCGGGAGGAGAGACCCAGTACTTC. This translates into CASSLPGGETQYF.

The CDR3 is CSASSANQPQHF. As DNA, the CDR3 is TGCAGTGCTAGCTCGGCGAATCAGCCCCAGCATTTT. The rearrangement joins TRBV20-1 to TRBJ1-5, with D uncertain. Germline V gene lookup returns CDR1 DFQATT and CDR2 SNEGSKA (reference sequence). V was clipped by 3 bases and J by 4 bases, with 7 bases between them. CDR3 length equals 12 residues.